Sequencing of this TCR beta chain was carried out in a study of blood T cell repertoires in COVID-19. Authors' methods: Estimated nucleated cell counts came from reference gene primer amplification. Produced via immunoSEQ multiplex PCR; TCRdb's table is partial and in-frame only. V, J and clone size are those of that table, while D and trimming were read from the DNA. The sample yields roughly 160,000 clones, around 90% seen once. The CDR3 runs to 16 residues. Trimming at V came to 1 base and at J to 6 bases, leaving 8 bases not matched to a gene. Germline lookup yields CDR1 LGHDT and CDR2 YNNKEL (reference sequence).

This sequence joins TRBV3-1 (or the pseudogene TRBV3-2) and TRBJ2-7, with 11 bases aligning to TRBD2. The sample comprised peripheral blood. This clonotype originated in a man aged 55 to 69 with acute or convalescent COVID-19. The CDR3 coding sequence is TGTGCCAGCAGCCAAGTACGACTAGCGGGACCCATCGAGCAGTACTTC. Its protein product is CASSQVRLAGPIEQYF.